Below are 27 T cell receptor beta chains sequenced from a single sample in a study of T cell clusters in autoimmune cytopenias. Each sample's input was roughly 270 ng genomic DNA, about 38,000 genome equivalents. Multiplex touch-down PCR amplified TRB using TRB-A and TRB-B pools in one tube. TCRdb reanalyzed the multiplex PCR reads and collapses them to one entry per CDR3 protein, without DNA. This table lists roughly 8,000 distinct CDR3 sequences. The source material was peripheral blood. These receptor sequences come from a human donor with an autoimmune cytopenia or autoimmune hepatitis (not recorded which).

This clonotype is medium-sized by frequency. The CDR3 sequence is CASSLGTDGNYGYTF. The V and J genes are TRBV18 and TRBJ1-2; absent DNA, TCRdb's TRBD1 call cannot be checked. The CDR3 extends over 15 amino acids. From germline, CDR1 is KGHSH and CDR2 LQKENI.

The chain recombines TRBV20-1 with TRBJ1-3; the D call of TRBD1 rests on TCRdb alone, since no DNA is present to check it. Germline assignment: CDR1 DFQATT and CDR2 SNEGSKA (reference sequence). The length of the CDR3 is 14 residues. CDR3 sequence: CSARSPQDGNTIYF.

By frequency, this clonotype registers medium-sized. The chain uses TRBV11-1 and TRBJ2-7; checking the TCRdb D call of TRBD1 is not possible without DNA. The CDR3 length is 15 residues. Germline values: CDR1 SGHAT, CDR2 FQDESV (reference sequence). CDR3: CASGKQGTGSYEQYF.

Considering frequency, this clonotype is medium-sized. The V call is TRBV5-1, the J call TRBJ2-2; TCRdb indicates TRBD2, and absent DNA this call remains unverified. In germline, CDR1 is SGHRS, CDR2 YFSETQ. The CDR3 is 16 amino acids. CDR3 loop: CASSLAPSGNTGELFF.

This clonotype is deemed medium-sized by its frequency. The chain employs TRBV7-2 and TRBJ2-1; TCRdb's D gene call, TRBD1, goes unchecked for lack of DNA. This CDR3 is built from 15 residues. Germline lookup yields CDR1 SGHTA and CDR2 FQGNSA. CDR3 sequence reads: CASSAGQISYNEQFF.

This clonotype is deemed medium-sized by its frequency. The V call is TRBV12-3 or TRBV12-4, the J call TRBJ1-2; TCRdb gives TRBD1 as the D gene, but with no DNA this cannot be confirmed. The CDR3 totals 16 residues. This CDR3 is CASSGGTGHPNYGYTF.

This clonotype ranks as medium-sized in terms of frequency. The V gene is TRBV29-1, the J gene TRBJ1-2; TCRdb outputs TRBD1, but without DNA this stays unchecked. Germline loops: CDR1 SQVTM, CDR2 ANQGSEA. The CDR3 totals 14 residues. The CDR3 loop reads CSGRTGGDNYGYTF.

This chain joins TRBV20-1 and TRBJ2-1; the D call from TCRdb, TRBD2, cannot be confirmed without DNA. From germline, CDR1 is DFQATT and CDR2 SNEGSKA (reference sequence). CDR3 size: 16 residues. The CDR3 loop is CSARARGTSSYNEQFF.

This chain joins TRBV7-3 and TRBJ2-7; TCRdb returns TRBD1, unconfirmable since there is no DNA. Germline CDR1 and CDR2: SGHTA and FQGTGA. The CDR3 length is 15 residues. The CDR3 protein is CASSPTGDQSWEQYF. The whole variable domain, filled in from reference TRBV7-3 and TRBJ2-7, reads GAGVSQTPSNKVTEKGKYVELRCDPISGHTALYWYRQSLGQGPEFLIYFQGTGAADDSGLPNDRFFAVRPEGSVSTLKIQRTERGDSAVYLCASSPTGDQSWEQYFGPGTRLTVT.

The rearrangement uses TRBV20-1 and TRBJ2-7; TCRdb gives TRBD1 as the D gene, but with no DNA this cannot be confirmed. Per germline, CDR1 DFQATT and CDR2 SNEGSKA (reference sequence). The CDR3 runs 15 residues. The CDR3 region is CSAYTTGTYSYEQYF.

The chain employs TRBV28 and TRBJ2-7; TCRdb lists TRBD2, though no DNA is available to test this call. The CDR3 runs 14 residues. Looked up from germline, CDR1 is MDHEN and CDR2 is SYDVKM. This CDR3 reads CASSFGTRSHEQYF.

The chain couples TRBV7-9 to TRBJ1-2; TCRdb picks TRBD1, but there is no DNA to check that call. The CDR3 consists of 14 residues. Germline CDR1 SEHNR, CDR2 FQNEAQ (reference sequence). CDR3 amino acids: CASSSSGTGGGYTF. Full variable domain (missing parts from reference TRBV7-9 and TRBJ1-2): DTGVSQNPRHKITKRGQNVTFRCDPISEHNRLYWYRQTLGQGPEFLTYFQNEAQLEKSRLLSDRFSAERPKGSFSTLEIQRTEQGDSAMYLCASSSSGTGGGYTFGSGTRLTVV.

The chain couples TRBV28 to TRBJ1-5; TCRdb's D call of TRBD1 is untestable without DNA. CDR3 length: 14 residues. The germline CDR1 and CDR2 sequences are MDHEN and SYDVKM. This chain's CDR3 is CASTTMGQGEPQHF.

This clonotype is called medium-sized based on its frequency. The chain couples TRBV19 to TRBJ1-1. Germline V lookup: CDR1 LNHDA, CDR2 SQIVND (reference sequence). The CDR3 has 13 amino acids. The CDR3 loop reads CATRWTANTEAFF.

The chain has TRBV2 and TRBJ1-2; TCRdb outputs TRBD1, but without DNA this stays unchecked. The germline gives CDR1 SNHLY, CDR2 FYNNEI. CDR3 length: 14 amino acids. CDR3 sequence reads: CASRGDRETNGYTF.

The chain is built from TRBV14 and TRBJ2-1; absent DNA, TCRdb's TRBD1 call cannot be checked. The germline gives CDR1 SGHDN, CDR2 FVKESK. This CDR3 spans 14 amino acids. The CDR3: CASSRHDRGHEQFF.

In terms of frequency, this clonotype is medium-sized. V gene TRBV5-1 combines with J gene TRBJ2-7; the D gene TCRdb calls, TRBD1, cannot be checked with no DNA. This CDR3 has 15 residues. Germline CDR1 reads SGHRS; CDR2 reads YFSETQ. CDR3 amino acids: CASSLEGHYTYEQYF.

V gene TRBV6-5 combines with J gene TRBJ2-1; there is no DNA to check the TCRdb D call of TRBD2. The germline V gene has CDR1 MNHEY and CDR2 SVGAGI. The length of the CDR3 is 15 residues. CDR3 amino acids: CASSPAGGRVGVQFF.

This clonotype shows up as medium-sized by frequency. The CDR3 protein is CASRPGQGFFSPLHF. This chain joins TRBV5-4 and TRBJ1-6; the D call from TCRdb, TRBD1, cannot be confirmed without DNA. The CDR3 has 15 amino acids. Germline loops: CDR1 SGHNT, CDR2 YYREEE (reference sequence).

The chain combines TRBV12-3 or TRBV12-4 with TRBJ2-4; without DNA, the TCRdb call of TRBD1 cannot be checked. The CDR3 has 16 amino acids. The CDR3 here is CASSHDRQGAKNIQYF.

Frequency places this clonotype as medium-sized. The chain combines TRBV5-4 with TRBJ2-2; the D gene TCRdb calls, TRBD1, cannot be checked with no DNA. Germline-derived CDR1 and CDR2 are SGHNT and YYREEE (reference sequence). There are 14 residues in the CDR3. This chain's CDR3 is CASSFPRDTGELFF.

The genes are TRBV6-2 or TRBV6-3 and TRBJ2-5; TCRdb reports TRBD1, a call that lacks DNA to check it against. CDR1 is MNHEY and CDR2 is SVGEGT in the germline V gene. This CDR3 has 14 amino acids. The CDR3 here is CASSSSGVGKTQYF.

This clonotype is called medium-sized (0.01 to 0.1%) based on its frequency. This rearrangement joins TRBV29-1 to TRBJ2-1; TCRdb indicates TRBD1, and absent DNA this call remains unverified. This CDR3 contains 17 residues. Germline V gene data show CDR1 as SQVTM and CDR2 as ANQGSEA. Here the CDR3 reads CSVGLSPVSGSYNEQFF.

This clonotype is called medium-sized (0.01 to 0.1%) based on its frequency. The V and J genes are TRBV6-5 and TRBJ2-5. Germline lookup yields CDR1 MNHEY and CDR2 SVGAGI. The CDR3 is 12 residues long. The CDR3 loop is CASSKQDETQYF.

The chain has TRBV24-1 and TRBJ2-3; TCRdb's D call, TRBD2, is unchecked because there is no DNA. This CDR3 comprises 15 residues. Germline-derived CDR1 and CDR2 are KGHDR and SFDVKD. CDR3 sequence reads: CATSEPSGGTDTQYF.

V gene TRBV11-2 combines with J gene TRBJ2-1; TCRdb indicates TRBD1, and absent DNA this call remains unverified. The germline V gene encodes CDR1 SGHAT and CDR2 FQNNGV. The CDR3 totals 17 residues. CDR3 in amino acids: CASSLEVGGGRPDEQFF.

In terms of frequency, this clonotype is medium-sized. The J gene is TRBJ2-7, the V gene TRBV5-5. The CDR3 is 14 amino acids. Germline V gives CDR1 SGHKS, CDR2 YYEKEE (reference sequence). The CDR3 spells CASSWEDGLWEQYF.